The 5 T cell receptor beta chains listed next were all sequenced from one sample in a study of cytomegalovirus exposure and HLA in healthy donors. It was with 60 Vbeta and 13 Jbeta primers that the PCR ran. Produced via immunoSEQ multiplex PCR; TCRdb's table is partial and in-frame only. In the table there are more than 120,000 clones, 70% to 85% of which are singletons. The sequencing sample was made of PBMCs. These receptors came from a male donor in good health and CMV-seronegative.

CDR3: CGQGSAYEQYF. CDR3 coding DNA: TGCGGACAGGGGTCGGCCTACGAGCAGTACTTC. V and J are TRBV20-1 and TRBJ2-7, with 9 nucleotides matching TRBD1. Per the germline V gene, CDR1 is DFQATT and CDR2 is SNEGSKA (reference sequence). The CDR3 consists of 11 residues.

The chain uses TRBV29-1 and TRBJ1-2; 10 positions match TRBD1. Losses at the gene ends were 8 bases for V and 7 bases for J; bases not matched to a gene: 10. CDR1 is SQVTM and CDR2 is ANQGSEA in the germline V gene. This CDR3 region has 13 residues. The CDR3 nucleotides read TGCAGCACCTCGACAGGGGGCGCGGTTGGCTACACCTTC. Translating it yields CSTSTGGAVGYTF.

This clone was counted between two and nine times. The rearrangement uses TRBV6-6 and TRBJ1-1; tentative D call: TRBD1 (5 bases). CDR1 and CDR2 (germline): MNHNY, SVGAGI (reference sequence). Trimming cost V 6 bases and J 3 bases, with 11 bases left between them. This CDR3 has 13 amino acids. This chain's CDR3 is CASRTDPDTEAFF. CDR3 bases: TGTGCCAGCAGGACAGATCCGGACACTGAAGCTTTCTTT.

In DNA, the CDR3 is TGTGCCAGCAGACTGACAACTAATGAAAAACTGTTTTTT. Its protein product is CASRLTTNEKLFF. The rearrangement joins TRBV7-9 to TRBJ1-4; D is unclear. V lost 6 bases, J lost 0 bases, and 5 bases lay in between. The length of the CDR3 is 13 residues. The germline V gene has CDR1 SEHNR and CDR2 FQNEAQ (reference sequence).

The chain uses TRBV19 and TRBJ1-1, with TRBD1 as a possible D gene (5 bases). Trimming removed 7 bases at V and 4 bases at J, with 7 bases between. The CDR3 totals 11 residues. The germline V gene has CDR1 LNHDA and CDR2 SQIVND (reference sequence). CDR3 in amino acids: CASTRATEAFF. DNA of the CDR3: TGTGCCAGTACCAGGGCCACTGAAGCTTTCTTT.